This TCR beta chain comes out of a study of T cells in localized non-small cell lung cancer (TCRdb year 2020). Notes on the research overall: Comparing tumors with uninvolved tumor-adjacent lungs, the study looked at the T cell repertoires of hundreds of patients with early-stage NSCLC. The cohort comprised 200 to 300 treatment-naïve NSCLC patients with resected, localized lung tumors. The mean age of the NSCLC patients was around 65 years, with 130 or so men and around 100 women. The research as a whole found: Uninvolved tumor-adjacent lung showed the highest T cell clonality, higher than tumor, which suggests more focused antigenic responses in the uninvolved tumor-adjacent lung. Because multi-region tumor sequencing was not performed, intratumor heterogeneity could not be ruled out. A median of roughly 60 of the top 100 tumor clones were detected in paired uninvolved adjacent lung, and approximately 28 of these tumor clones were also found among the top 100 clones of the paired uninvolved adjacent lung. Higher blood T cell density associated with longer overall survival, while higher adjacent-lung clonality associated with shorter survival. Because the study design was exploratory, TCR variables were selected using unadjusted p-values without false-discovery rate correction.

At diagnosis, tumor, uninvolved tumor-adjacent lung and peripheral blood were collected and then preserved as a mix of FFPE and fresh-frozen material. For TCR repertoire profiling, blood samples were analyzed as peripheral blood mononuclear cells. TCR beta CDR3 regions were sequenced from DNA using the immunoSEQ Assay. In the source study's methods: T cell density was computed as TCR beta template counts normalized to usable DNA estimated by amplifying housekeeping genes. The preseqR package was used to estimate richness by extrapolating to 400,000 templates for PBMC samples and to 120,000 templates for tissue samples. Clonality was taken to be one minus Pielou's evenness. Tissue-enriched TCRs were identified by differential abundance testing using productive amino-acid clonotypes, minimum total count 5 and alpha 0.1. Repertoire overlap between compartments was quantified with the Jaccard Index and Morisita Overlap Index. GLIPH clustered TCR beta CDR3s with public tetramer-defined viral CDR3s; viral motifs required at least three viral sequences plus V-gene enrichment. TCRdb provides this immuneACCESS table in a form limited to in-frame rearrangements. Some clones are lacking; in checked studies, under half of them reflect an unresolved V gene, and why the rest are absent is not known. V, J and clone size are taken as reported in that table, and D and trimming were inferred from the DNA itself. In all, the sample holds approximately 76,000 clones, and approximately 80% of those were seen once. The ten top clones hold 8.5% to 10% of the sample.

The cysteine opens and the phenylalanine closes a CDR3 of 16 amino acids. Here the CDR3 DNA is all that survives: 48 bases in frame from base 1. Trimming at the junction amounts to 0 bases on V and 4 bases on J, and the germline ends lie 16 bases apart. For CDR1 and CDR2, the germline V gene lists SGHVS and FQNEAQ. This clone was seen once. Which antigen it targets is not known. The input lacks base qualities; no much larger clone sits a single base away. Sequences were derived from peripheral blood, sampled before any cancer treatment. The receptor was isolated from an older female donor with stage I lung adenocarcinoma. This receptor chain uses TRBV7-8 and TRBJ2-7, with TRBD1 as a weak D call on 6 bases. The CDR3 sequence is CASSLAVQGSRYEQYF. The bases read TGTGCCAGCAGCTTAGCGGTACAGGGCTCCCGATACGAGCAGTACTTC.